This T cell receptor (beta chain) derives from a study of response to subunit inactivated influenza vaccine. TCRdb reprocessed the RT-PCR reads with MiXCR, giving one entry per CDR3 protein. Of about 570,000 distinct CDR3 sequences detected, roughly 12% appear once; the ten largest clones hold roughly 11%. This clonotype occurred a few times. Germline CDR1 is SGHTA and CDR2 is FQGNSA. J was trimmed by 5 bases and V by 5 bases; bases with no gene match: 8. This CDR3 comprises 14 residues. These data are also associated with another study on T cells expressing NK-cell markers. This second study says: Generation of TCR beta cDNA was performed by 5'RACE template switching incorporating UMIs. Seven HCMV-seropositive donors and one seronegative donor made up the eight sequenced donors. In a group of several donors, dominant NKG2C+ clonotypes represented about 1.0-8% of CD8+ T cells. A handful of donors showed these clonotypes also leading the CD3+CD56-NKG2C+ fraction.

This clonotype originated in a man between 50 and 59 years old who received an inactivated influenza vaccine. The chain combines TRBV7-2 with TRBJ1-2, with 7 bases aligning to TRBD1. Specimen: PBMCs from blood, collected on the day of vaccination. CDR3 sequence reads: CASSLRDSSYGYTF. In DNA form, the CDR3 reads TGTGCCAGCAGCCTCCGGGACAGCAGTTATGGCTACACCTTC.